Listed here is a single T cell receptor beta chain. This clonotype appeared many times. It has no known antigen specificity. Base-call qualities are not available, and no considerably larger clone is one nucleotide away. V lost 4 bases and J lost 13 bases; the stretch between them is 20 bases long. Based on the germline V gene, the CDR1 and CDR2 sequences are SGHRS and YFSETQ. Its CDR3 holds 13 amino acids, cysteine through phenylalanine. Solely the CDR3 DNA is kept, with 39 bases framed from the first base. Sequencing was performed on an Illumina HiSeq 2500. Quantitative 5'-RACE with molecular barcodes was used to prepare TCR beta libraries. Turning to the authors' computational methods: To identify disease-linked TCR variants, a new computational method was used, one built on a probabilistic model of VDJ rearrangement. TCRdb ran its own pipeline on the public reads, namely fastp trimming at Q25 and MiXCR clone calling, and kept in-frame beta chains. Each record represents a unique CDR3 protein, reported with the most common genes and DNA among its rows. For this entry, the V and J calls and clone size follow TCRdb and not the study's own pipeline. The sample profile shows a few hundred thousand distinct CDR3 sequences; 9.5% to 13% of them were found once. The ten biggest clones cover 9.1% of the sample.

These data belong to a study of CD8 T cells in ankylosing spondylitis (dated by TCRdb to about 2017). Notes on the research overall: The study set out to find disease-linked TCR variants by profiling T cell receptor beta repertoires in ankylosing spondylitis patients and healthy donors. Peripheral blood samples were taken, and synovial fluid was additionally collected from ankylosing spondylitis patients. In total, the full study cohort was made up of roughly 110 healthy donors and about two dozen ankylosing spondylitis patients. Summary of the overall study and its limitations: Some TCR beta motif variants had previously been reported in synovial fluid and blood of reactive arthritis patients, which suggested common disease-initiation mechanisms. Significant enrichment of the disease-linked clones was reported in matched synovial fluid samples from ankylosing spondylitis patients. The disease-linked clones had a CD8+ phenotype and were found at relatively low frequencies in peripheral blood. A TCR beta motif made up of eight or nine highly homologous amino acid variants appeared to be characteristic of blood from ankylosing spondylitis patients.

Recombination joined TRBV5-1 with TRBJ1-2; the D gene remains uncertain. The sequence derives from a female donor with ankylosing spondylitis or in good health (not recorded which). Sequenced input: blood, either unsorted or a sorted T cell fraction (not recorded which). The sequenced DNA is TGCGCCAGCAGCAGCCGAGCCAGCGACACCACCACCTTC. It is translated as CASSSRASDTTTF. Outside the CDR3, residues come from the reference TRBV5-1 and TRBJ1-2 proteins, so the full variable domain is: KAGVTQTPRYLIKTRGQQVTLSCSPISGHRSVSWYQQTPGQGLQFLFEYFSETQRNKGNFPGRFSGRQFSNSRSEMNVSTLELGDSALYLCASSSRASDTTTFGSGTRLTVV.